What follows describes a single TCR beta chain. This specimen comes from a study of OX40 agonist ivuxolimab in advanced cancers. Study context: Patients were given ivuxolimab, an antibody that agonizes OX40 (CD134). Age averaged about 60 years (range roughly 23 to 85), and roughly 82% were male. Patients in the trial were receiving intravenous ivuxolimab every 2 weeks, at doses of 0.01 to 10 mg/kg.

Measured with immunoSEQ multiplex PCR; TCRdb has only the in-frame clones, and not every one. This table has about 96,000 clones, about nine tenths appearing once. Material: CD4+ or CD8+ T cells sorted from blood, obtained in a trial of the OX40 agonist ivuxolimab. The TCR sequence derives from an adult with an advanced solid tumor such as melanoma, head and neck, liver or kidney cancer.

For the CDR3, the DNA is TGTGCCAGTAGTATGACAGGGACGGGCTACACCTTC. Translated: CASSMTGTGYTF. This chain joins TRBV19 and TRBJ1-2, with 7 nucleotides matching TRBD1. The junction had 3 bases not matched to a gene; V was cut back by 3 bases and J by 8 bases. Germline-derived CDR1 and CDR2 are LNHDA and SQIVND (reference sequence). The CDR3 extends over 12 amino acids.